This TCR beta chain appears in the sequencing data of a study of cytomegalovirus exposure and HLA in healthy donors. The PCR employed 60 Vbeta primers together with 13 Jbeta primers. Profiling relied on immunoSEQ multiplex PCR, and the TCRdb table lists in-frame clones only, not all of them. Here the sample spans approximately 260,000 clones, almost 85% being singletons. V was clipped by 2 bases and J by 2 bases; unmatched bases: 4. The CDR3 loop spans 15 amino acids. Germline assignment: CDR1 SGHRS and CDR2 YFSETQ. This clone was detected once. This chain joins TRBV5-1 and TRBJ2-1; 7 bases agree with TRBD1. This clonotype was sampled from a woman in her forties in good health and CMV-seropositive. Sequencing used PBMCs. This CDR3 reads CASSLGQGAYNEQFF. In nucleotides, the CDR3 is TGCGCCAGCAGCTTAGGGCAGGGGGCCTACAATGAGCAGTTCTTC.